This section outlines one TCR beta chain sequence together with its context. Its antigen is unidentified. These data are taken from a study of shared clonotypes between healthy human individuals. Findings and caveats of the study: An anticipated effect of sequencing depth on clonotype sharing among donors was recognized.

Donors were healthy HIV-negative adults without recently reported acute infections or vaccinations. Assay execution took place at the deep level. The team ran DNA from unsorted PBMCs on ten immunoSEQ deep assay plates for sequencing. Repertoires were generated with immunoSEQ multiplex PCR, while TCRdb's copy carries only in-frame clones and drops some. The table lists about 560,000 clones, around 78% of them singletons, with 12% in the top ten. CDR1 MGHRA and CDR2 YSYEKL come from the germline V gene. V dropped 3 bases and J dropped 3; count of bases not matched to a gene: 4. The CDR3 covers 14 residues.

This sequence joins TRBV4-1 and TRBJ1-1; 7 bases match TRBD1. Sequencing used PBMCs. The receptor was derived from a woman aged 40-49 years in good health. Some clones in this sample may be carry-over from other donors' samples. The CDR3 DNA is TGCGCCAGCAGCCACGAAGACAGGGACACTGAAGCTTTCTTT. Protein sequence: CASSHEDRDTEAFF.